Given below is one TCR beta chain in context. Its antigen is still unknown. No much larger clone exists at a distance of one base, and base qualities are not known. TCRbeta CDR3 regions were amplified from genomic DNA by means of the immunoSEQ Assay, a bias-controlled multiplex PCR. The authors' analysis ran thus. Within the assay, amplification of reference gene primers was used to estimate how many nucleated cells each sample contained. To quantify the absolute abundance of each unique TCRbeta CDR3 rearrangement, sequence reads were collapsed and filtered. Productive Simpson clonality was computed per sample as the square root of Simpson's diversity index over productive rearrangements. TCRdb carries this immuneACCESS record with in-frame sequences only. Its versions omit some clonotypes, under half of them owing to an unresolved V gene in the studies checked, with the rest unexplained. That table is the source of V, J and clone size, and D and trimming were worked out from the DNA. The sample data list about 220,000 clones, and roughly 84% of these were observed just once. The top ten clones comprise around 2.9% of the sample.

This specimen belongs to a study of blood T cell repertoires in COVID-19 (TCRdb year 2020). With regard to the full study: Samples covering the acute and convalescent phases of COVID-19 were provided by collaborators in the United States, Italy and Spain. The material from the prospective study consisted of cDNA or gDNA derived from T cells, B-cell-depleted T cells, or PBMCs. Subjects who had been exposed to COVID-19, were actively infected with it, or had recovered from it provided the deeply sampled blood TCRbeta repertoires that made up the dataset. The repertoires were made available in a free public database intended to serve as a resource for research on the immune response to SARS-CoV-2. Samples came from the ongoing ImmuneRACE study (first 160 participants) plus 1,254 subjects from 6 global collaborators. Sample metadata almost always included a de-identified subject ID, COVID-19 status, age in years and sex. HLA class I and class II types, where available, came from metadata supplied by the sample provider rather than from assay-based typing.

Samples from volunteer blood donors who had recovered from COVID-19 were contributed by a second Seattle source. The collaborating institutions used their own protocols to collect whole blood in K2EDTA tubes. For TCRbeta analysis, collaborator samples were shipped as frozen whole blood, as isolated PBMCs, or as DNA extracted from either sample type. Beyond this particular receptor, the publication reports: The quantity of clinical and demographic metadata differed by source and by participant and was supplied without curation.

The source of this sequence is a man aged 45 to 65 who had recovered from COVID-19. The sample was peripheral blood.

The CDR3 amino acid sequence is: CASSLAGAGGNEQFF. The nucleotides are TGTGCCAGCAGTTTAGCGGGAGCAGGAGGGAATGAGCAGTTCTTC. In this chain, TRBV28 is recombined with TRBJ2-1, and 7 bases in between align with TRBD2. V loses 2 bases at its end and J loses 7 bases; junction bases beyond the gene matches: 8. Including cysteine and phenylalanine, the CDR3 has 15 amino acids. Only CDR3 DNA remains: 45 bases, in frame from the first base. As encoded in the germline V gene, CDR1 is MDHEN while CDR2 is SYDVKM.